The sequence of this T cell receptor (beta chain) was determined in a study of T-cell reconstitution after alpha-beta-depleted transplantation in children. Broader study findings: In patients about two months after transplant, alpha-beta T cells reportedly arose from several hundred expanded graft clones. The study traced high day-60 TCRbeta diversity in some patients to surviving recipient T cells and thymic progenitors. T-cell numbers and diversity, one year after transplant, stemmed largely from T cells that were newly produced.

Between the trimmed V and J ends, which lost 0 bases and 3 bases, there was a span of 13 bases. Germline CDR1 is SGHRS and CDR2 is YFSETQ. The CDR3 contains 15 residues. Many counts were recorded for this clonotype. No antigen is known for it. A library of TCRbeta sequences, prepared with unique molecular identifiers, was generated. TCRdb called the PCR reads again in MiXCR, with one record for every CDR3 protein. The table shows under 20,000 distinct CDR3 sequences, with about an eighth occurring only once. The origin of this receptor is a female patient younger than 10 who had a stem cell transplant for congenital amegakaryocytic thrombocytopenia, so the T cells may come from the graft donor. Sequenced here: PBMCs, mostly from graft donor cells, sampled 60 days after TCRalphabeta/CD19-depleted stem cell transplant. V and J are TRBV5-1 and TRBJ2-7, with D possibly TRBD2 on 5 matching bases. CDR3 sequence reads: CASSLGAGFNYEQYF. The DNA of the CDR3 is TGCGCCAGCAGCTTGGGGGCGGGTTTTAACTACGAGCAGTACTTC.